This TCR beta chain was sequenced for a study of cytotoxic CD8 clonotypes in ibrutinib-treated CLL. General study points: Under treatment, the uncommon public clonotypes either contracted or remained stable.

Germline V gene lookup returns CDR1 SEHNR and CDR2 FQNEAQ (reference sequence). This CDR3 spans 14 amino acids. V was cut by 5 bases and J by 7 bases, with 14 bases left in between. TCRdb's copy holds only in-frame clones and misses some; the assay was immunoSEQ multiplex PCR. This repertoire shows about 57,000 clones, approximately 52% found once; its top ten account for roughly 21%. This clone was observed once. What it binds is not known. The chain joins TRBV7-9 to TRBJ2-2; perhaps TRBD1 as D (5 bases). The receptor was derived from a human donor with chronic lymphocytic leukemia. The source material was PBMCs, sampled after 24 months of ibrutinib treatment. The chain's CDR3 is CASSVTGSSGELFF. For the CDR3, the DNA is TGTGCCAGCAGCGTTACAGGTTCCAGCGGGGAGCTGTTTTTT.